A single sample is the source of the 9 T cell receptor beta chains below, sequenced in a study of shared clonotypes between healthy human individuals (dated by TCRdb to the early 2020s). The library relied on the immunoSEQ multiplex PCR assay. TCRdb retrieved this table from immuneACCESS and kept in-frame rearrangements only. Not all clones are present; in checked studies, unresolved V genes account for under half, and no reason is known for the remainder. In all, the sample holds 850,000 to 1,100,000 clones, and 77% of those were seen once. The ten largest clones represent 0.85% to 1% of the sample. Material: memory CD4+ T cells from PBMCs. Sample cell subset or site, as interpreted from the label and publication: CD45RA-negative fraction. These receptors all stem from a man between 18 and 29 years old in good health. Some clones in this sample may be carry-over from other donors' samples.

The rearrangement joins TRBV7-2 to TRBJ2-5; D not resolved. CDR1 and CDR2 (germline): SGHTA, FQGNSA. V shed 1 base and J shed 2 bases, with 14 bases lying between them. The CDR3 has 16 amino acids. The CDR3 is CASSLGRRAAQETQYF. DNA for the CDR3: TGTGCCAGCAGCTTAGGCAGGAGAGCAGCTCAAGAGACCCAGTACTTC.

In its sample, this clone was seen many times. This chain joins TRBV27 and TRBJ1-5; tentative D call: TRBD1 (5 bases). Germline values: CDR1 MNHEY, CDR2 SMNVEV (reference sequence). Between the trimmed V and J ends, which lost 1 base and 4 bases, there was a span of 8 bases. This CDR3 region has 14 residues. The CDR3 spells CASSLLGENQPQHF. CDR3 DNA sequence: TGTGCCAGCAGTTTATTGGGGGAAAATCAGCCCCAGCATTTT.

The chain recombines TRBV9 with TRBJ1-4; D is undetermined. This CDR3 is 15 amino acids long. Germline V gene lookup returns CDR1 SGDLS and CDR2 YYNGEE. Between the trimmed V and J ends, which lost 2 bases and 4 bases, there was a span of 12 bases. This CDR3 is CASSVAPVDNEKLFF. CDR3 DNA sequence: TGTGCCAGCAGCGTGGCCCCGGTAGATAATGAAAAACTGTTTTTT.

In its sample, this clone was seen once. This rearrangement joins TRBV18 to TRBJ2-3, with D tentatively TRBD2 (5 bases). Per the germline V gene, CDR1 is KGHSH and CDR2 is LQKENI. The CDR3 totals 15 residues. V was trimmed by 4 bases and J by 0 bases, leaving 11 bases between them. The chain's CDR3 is CASSRVGESTDTQYF. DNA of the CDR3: TGTGCCAGCTCACGAGTCGGGGAAAGCACAGATACGCAGTATTTT. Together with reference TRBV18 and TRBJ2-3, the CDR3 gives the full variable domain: NAGVMQNPRHLVRRRGQEARLRCSPMKGHSHVYWYRQLPEEGLKFMVYLQKENIIDESGMPKERFSAEFPKEGPSILRIQQVVRGDSAAYFCASSRVGESTDTQYFGPGTRLTVL.

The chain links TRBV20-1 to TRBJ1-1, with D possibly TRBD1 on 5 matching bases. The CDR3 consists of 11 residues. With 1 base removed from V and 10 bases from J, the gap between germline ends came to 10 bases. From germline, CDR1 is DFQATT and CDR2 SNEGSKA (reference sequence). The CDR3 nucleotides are TGCAGTGCTAGAGGGGACGGGGCAGCTTTCTTT. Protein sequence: CSARGDGAAFF.

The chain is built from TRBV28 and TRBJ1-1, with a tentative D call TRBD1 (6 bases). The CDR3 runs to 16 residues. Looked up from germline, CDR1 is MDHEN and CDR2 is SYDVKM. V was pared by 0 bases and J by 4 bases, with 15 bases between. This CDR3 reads CASSLWGGQSVTEAFF. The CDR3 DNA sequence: TGTGCCAGCAGTTTATGGGGCGGACAGTCGGTCACTGAAGCTTTCTTT.

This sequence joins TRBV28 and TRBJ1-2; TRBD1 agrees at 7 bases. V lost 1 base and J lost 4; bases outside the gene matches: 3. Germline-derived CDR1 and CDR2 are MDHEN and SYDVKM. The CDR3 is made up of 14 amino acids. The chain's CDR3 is CASSLLAGGYGYTF. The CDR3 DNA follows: TGTGCCAGCAGTTTATTGGCAGGGGGCTATGGCTACACCTTC.

The CDR3 bases are TGCGCCAGCAGCCCAGGCCTATCGCCCTACGAGCAGTACTTC. As protein: CASSPGLSPYEQYF. The chain is built from TRBV5-1 and TRBJ2-7; D gene uncertain. Trimming shortened V by 4 bases and J by 2 bases, and 13 bases separated the two germline ends. CDR3 length: 14 amino acids. Per the germline V gene, CDR1 is SGHRS and CDR2 is YFSETQ.

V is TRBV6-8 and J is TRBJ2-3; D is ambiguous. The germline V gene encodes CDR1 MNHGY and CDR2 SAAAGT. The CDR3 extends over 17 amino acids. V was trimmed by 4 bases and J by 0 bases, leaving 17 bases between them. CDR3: CASSSPFVLRSTDTQYF. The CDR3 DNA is TGTGCCAGCAGTTCCCCGTTCGTCCTTAGAAGCACAGATACGCAGTATTTT.